This T cell receptor beta chain was obtained from a study of beta chain features in type 1 diabetes. Reverse transcribing all isolated RNA meant expressed TCRB transcripts were sequenced. TCRdb's table, derived via immunoSEQ multiplex PCR, lists solely in-frame clones and lacks some. Of 200,000 to 250,000 clones listed, around 68% are singletons. Germline CDR1 GTSNPN, CDR2 SVGIG (reference sequence). This CDR3 is built from 13 residues. Trimming pared 8 bases from V and 6 bases from J, leaving 20 bases between. Each of the CD4+ naive, central memory, regulatory and stem cell-like memory populations was sorted via CD45RO/CCR7/CD25/CD127/CD95/CD27.

V gene TRBV30 combines with J gene TRBJ2-7, with a possible D match to TRBD1 (5 bases). The sequenced sample consisted of naive CD4+ T cells from blood. The clonotype was recovered from a man aged 25 to 40 in good health. DNA of the CDR3: TGTGCCCATGAGTTCAGGGTCTCGGGCGAGCAGTACTTC. Protein: CAHEFRVSGEQYF.